The sequence of this TCR beta chain was determined in a study of cytomegalovirus exposure and HLA in healthy donors. Study in general: Around 77 million unique TCRs from HLA-typed donors made up an early data release.

Overall study findings and caveats: Immune exposure was documented only through CMV serostatus. Using a false discovery rate of 0.05, a later analysis showed that 16,951 TCR beta sequences were associated with HLA alleles. In a later analysis, several top co-occurrence clusters appeared linked to parvovirus B19, influenza, CMV and Epstein-Barr virus.

In the PCR, 60 Vbeta and 13 Jbeta primers were used. The repertoire was sequenced with immunoSEQ multiplex PCR; TCRdb's copy has only in-frame clones and lacks some. The sample records 120,000 or so clones, about three fifths being singletons. The CDR3 is 14 amino acids. The J segment lost 5 bases and the V segment lost 6 bases, leaving 9 bases of the junction unmatched. Per germline, CDR1 MNHEY and CDR2 SVGAGI. Turning to this clone: Its specificity is not known.

The TCR originated in a woman between 40 and 55 years old in good health and CMV-seropositive. This chain connects TRBV6-5 to TRBJ1-2, with 7 bases fitting TRBD1. The sample consisted of PBMCs. The CDR3 coding sequence is TGTGCCAGCAGCCGGGACAGTTGGGGGTATGGCTACACCTTC. Encoded protein: CASSRDSWGYGYTF.